A selection of T cell receptor beta chains follows, all from one sample in a study of shared clonotypes between healthy human individuals. Clones were sequenced by immunoSEQ multiplex PCR, and TCRdb holds only the in-frame ones, with some missing. The repertoire includes about 2 million clones, just under 95% of them detected once, and roughly 1.1% sits in the top ten. The specimen sequenced was naive CD8+ T cells sorted from blood. The receptor source for this set is a man between 18 and 35 years old in good health. Both conserved end residues are trimmed from each CDR3. Each record gives: CDR3 protein, V gene, J gene.

cdr3_aa: ASSEQGTFYTDTQY; v_call: TRBV10-2; j_call: TRBJ2-3
cdr3_aa: ASSFSAGARYYEQY; v_call: TRBV27; j_call: TRBJ2-7
cdr3_aa: ASSLQGPYGYT; v_call: TRBV27; j_call: TRBJ1-2
cdr3_aa: ASLGTPGWNIQY; v_call: TRBV11-2; j_call: TRBJ2-4
cdr3_aa: ASSPDSADTQY; v_call: TRBV28; j_call: TRBJ2-3
cdr3_aa: ASSLTSGSSYEQY; v_call: TRBV5-5; j_call: TRBJ2-7
cdr3_aa: ASSADTEAF; v_call: TRBV2; j_call: TRBJ1-1
cdr3_aa: ASSPTGSNQPQH; v_call: TRBV27; j_call: TRBJ1-5
cdr3_aa: ASSYTRTGELF; v_call: TRBV6-5; j_call: TRBJ2-2
cdr3_aa: ASSLSSGRVVAGELF; v_call: TRBV27; j_call: TRBJ2-2
cdr3_aa: ASSQSQGRGAGELF; v_call: TRBV23-1; j_call: TRBJ2-2
cdr3_aa: ASSLVGDGNYGYT; v_call: TRBV4-1; j_call: TRBJ1-2
cdr3_aa: ASREEGLDGYT; v_call: TRBV11-2; j_call: TRBJ1-2
cdr3_aa: ASSYAGTEAF; v_call: TRBV5-1; j_call: TRBJ1-1
cdr3_aa: ASSQDIEREKLF; v_call: TRBV4-2; j_call: TRBJ1-4
cdr3_aa: AWNMGDNLYEQY; v_call: TRBV30; j_call: TRBJ2-7
cdr3_aa: ASSQSRTAPTDTQY; v_call: TRBV4-1; j_call: TRBJ2-3
cdr3_aa: ATSTSLGAGPRGYT; v_call: TRBV15; j_call: TRBJ1-2
cdr3_aa: ASSVDRGDTQY; v_call: TRBV9; j_call: TRBJ2-3
cdr3_aa: ASSFSSGGYNEQF; v_call: TRBV7-3; j_call: TRBJ2-1
cdr3_aa: ASSEGTSGRAYEQY; v_call: TRBV2; j_call: TRBJ2-7
cdr3_aa: ASSHRGRTEAF; v_call: TRBV4-1; j_call: TRBJ1-1
cdr3_aa: ASSLELGTFAYEQY; v_call: TRBV5-6; j_call: TRBJ2-7
cdr3_aa: ASSPGYEQY; v_call: TRBV7-8; j_call: TRBJ2-7
cdr3_aa: ASSQDWARDLYGYT; v_call: TRBV4-3; j_call: TRBJ1-2
cdr3_aa: ASSLPGDYNEQF; v_call: TRBV4-1; j_call: TRBJ2-1
cdr3_aa: ASSDWGQGESSYNEQF; v_call: TRBV10-1; j_call: TRBJ2-1
cdr3_aa: ASSLQGSGNTIY; v_call: TRBV28; j_call: TRBJ1-3
cdr3_aa: ATTVMGEKLF; v_call: TRBV10-2; j_call: TRBJ1-4
cdr3_aa: AISEGYQPQH; v_call: TRBV10-3; j_call: TRBJ1-5
cdr3_aa: ATLGPPRTGGREKLF; v_call: TRBV27; j_call: TRBJ1-4
cdr3_aa: ASSDDRGYEQY; v_call: TRBV10-2; j_call: TRBJ2-7
cdr3_aa: ASSGGQVSPYEQY; v_call: TRBV5-1; j_call: TRBJ2-7
cdr3_aa: ASSLTGTLDYGYT; v_call: TRBV11-1; j_call: TRBJ1-2
cdr3_aa: ASSFGTGSYEQY; v_call: TRBV28; j_call: TRBJ2-7
cdr3_aa: ASHGDRDYEQY; v_call: TRBV19; j_call: TRBJ2-7
cdr3_aa: ASSQWGNYGYT; v_call: TRBV5-4; j_call: TRBJ1-2
cdr3_aa: ASSPAGAVSYNEQF; v_call: TRBV5-1; j_call: TRBJ2-1
cdr3_aa: ASSTLPLAGPTDTQY; v_call: TRBV19; j_call: TRBJ2-3
cdr3_aa: ASRITWTGAYEQY; v_call: TRBV6-1; j_call: TRBJ2-7
cdr3_aa: ASSSWQDAEAF; v_call: TRBV5-6; j_call: TRBJ1-1
cdr3_aa: ASSPRGTSYEQY; v_call: TRBV6-1; j_call: TRBJ2-7
cdr3_aa: ASSSPGLTEAF; v_call: TRBV7-9; j_call: TRBJ1-1
cdr3_aa: ASSTGQSGTDTQY; v_call: TRBV27; j_call: TRBJ2-3
cdr3_aa: ASSLRLAYEQY; v_call: TRBV7-8; j_call: TRBJ2-7
cdr3_aa: ASSVGRGARLSASTDTQY; v_call: TRBV9; j_call: TRBJ2-3
cdr3_aa: ATTPDSPYEQY; v_call: TRBV2; j_call: TRBJ2-7
cdr3_aa: ASSQVSGDEQY; v_call: TRBV4-1; j_call: TRBJ2-7
cdr3_aa: ASSHSGTNTGELF; v_call: TRBV7-9; j_call: TRBJ2-2
cdr3_aa: SVGTVSSYEQY; v_call: TRBV29-1; j_call: TRBJ2-7
cdr3_aa: ASSLGLADYEQY; v_call: TRBV19; j_call: TRBJ2-7
cdr3_aa: ASSLFTQVASLGEQY; v_call: TRBV11-2; j_call: TRBJ2-7
cdr3_aa: ASSPRLAGITDTQY; v_call: TRBV7-9; j_call: TRBJ2-3
cdr3_aa: ASSLAPRRDNEQF; v_call: TRBV7-8; j_call: TRBJ2-1
cdr3_aa: ASSLEYIAGRDEQF; v_call: TRBV7-8; j_call: TRBJ2-1
cdr3_aa: ASSYYFLPETQY; v_call: TRBV6-5; j_call: TRBJ2-5
cdr3_aa: ASSYGDRGHYGYT; v_call: TRBV6-5; j_call: TRBJ1-2
cdr3_aa: ASSLAGLGGADTQY; v_call: TRBV7-9; j_call: TRBJ2-3